The rows below give T cell receptor beta chains drawn from one sample of a study of blood T cell repertoires in COVID-19. The method was immunoSEQ multiplex PCR; TCRdb's version includes in-frame clones alone and lacks a portion of them. In the table there are 50,000 to 75,000 clones, roughly nine tenths of which are singletons. The sample comprised peripheral blood. The receptors here all came from a human donor in a cohort sampled during active COVID-19. CDR3s include the opening cysteine and the closing phenylalanine or tryptophan. D genes are given only for firm matches. Rows may omit the clone size; those that give it use once, few, many or a size class.

D: TRBD1; size: NA; J: TRBJ1-2; V: TRBV30; CDR3: CAWAPGGSYGYTF; DNA: TGTGCCTGGGCGCCAGGGGGGAGCTATGGCTACACCTTC
D: NA; size: NA; J: TRBJ1-2; V: TRBV28; CDR3: CASSLFQGYTF; DNA: TGTGCCAGCAGTTTATTTCAGGGCTACACCTTC
D: TRBD2; size: NA; J: TRBJ2-3; V: TRBV4-1; CDR3: CASSHPGLAGVGDTQYF; DNA: TGCGCCAGCAGCCATCCCGGACTAGCGGGAGTTGGAGATACGCAGTATTTT
D: TRBD1; size: NA; J: TRBJ2-7; V: TRBV10-3; CDR3: CAISQNGDRGDEQYF; DNA: TGTGCCATCAGTCAGAACGGGGACAGGGGCGACGAGCAGTACTTC
D: TRBD1; size: NA; J: TRBJ1-1; V: TRBV19; CDR3: CASSIVPPSGGNTEAFF; DNA: TGTGCCAGTAGTATAGTCCCGCCCTCAGGGGGCAACACTGAAGCTTTCTTT
D: NA; size: NA; J: TRBJ1-1; V: TRBV28; CDR3: CASLGSSPTEAFF; DNA: TGTGCCTCTCTGGGCAGTTCGCCCACTGAAGCTTTCTTT
D: TRBD2; size: NA; J: TRBJ2-7; V: TRBV15; CDR3: CATSRDRGEWQRERHPLF; DNA: TGTGCCACCAGCAGAGATCGCGGCGAGTGGCAGCGGGAGAGGCACCCCTTATTC
D: NA; size: NA; J: TRBJ2-1; V: TRBV5-1; CDR3: CASSLGQSYNEQFF; DNA: TGCGCCAGCAGCTTGGGACAGAGTTACAATGAGCAGTTCTTC
D: TRBD1; size: NA; J: TRBJ2-1; V: TRBV5-1; CDR3: CASSSLGDRVNEQFF; DNA: TGCGCCAGCAGCTCCCTGGGGGACAGGGTCAATGAGCAGTTCTTC
D: NA; size: NA; J: TRBJ2-7; V: TRBV5-1; CDR3: CASSLATSRTEGYEQYF; DNA: TGCGCCAGCAGCTTGGCCACTAGCAGAACTGAGGGCTACGAGCAGTACTTC
D: TRBD2; size: NA; J: TRBJ2-4; V: TRBV6-1; CDR3: CASSEADAGGGNIQYF; DNA: TGTGCCAGCAGTGAAGCGGATGCGGGAGGGGGAAACATTCAGTACTTC
D: TRBD1; size: NA; J: TRBJ1-2; V: TRBV6-4; CDR3: CAGSADRGGTYGYTF; DNA: TGTGCCGGCAGTGCCGACAGGGGGGGAACCTATGGCTACACCTTC
D: NA; size: NA; J: TRBJ1-2; V: TRBV19; CDR3: CASSGGWSVDGYTF; DNA: TGTGCCAGTAGTGGCGGGTGGTCAGTGGATGGCTACACCTTC
D: TRBD2; size: NA; J: TRBJ2-7; V: TRBV20-1; CDR3: CSASTPGLAWGEQYF; DNA: TGCAGTGCTAGTACTCCGGGACTAGCGTGGGGGGAGCAGTACTTC
D: TRBD1; size: NA; J: TRBJ2-5; V: TRBV6-2/TRBV6-3; CDR3: CASSRHLRGREETQYF; DNA: TGTGCCAGCAGTCGTCACCTCAGGGGGCGGGAAGAGACCCAGTACTTC
D: TRBD2; size: NA; J: TRBJ2-5; V: TRBV7-3; CDR3: CASSLPGRTSGRGETQYF; DNA: TGTGCCAGCAGCCTCCCCGGGAGGACTAGCGGGAGAGGAGAGACCCAGTACTTC
D: NA; size: medium-sized; J: TRBJ1-2; V: TRBV7-9; CDR3: CASSLVLGRGIGYTF; DNA: TGTGCCAGCAGCTTAGTATTGGGTCGCGGTATTGGCTACACCTTC
D: TRBD2; size: NA; J: TRBJ2-1; V: TRBV5-1; CDR3: CASSFSGRAINEQFF; DNA: TGCGCCAGCAGCTTTAGCGGGAGGGCCATCAATGAGCAGTTCTTC
D: NA; size: NA; J: TRBJ1-1; V: TRBV5-1; CDR3: CASREGPPSSEAFF; DNA: TGCGCCAGCAGGGAGGGACCCCCCTCTTCGGAAGCTTTCTTT
D: NA; size: NA; J: TRBJ1-4; V: TRBV5-5; CDR3: CASSEARGNEKLFF; DNA: TGTGCCAGCAGCGAGGCCAGGGGAAACGAAAAACTGTTTTTT
D: TRBD2; size: NA; J: TRBJ2-2; V: TRBV7-6; CDR3: CASSLEGGRHTGELFF; DNA: TGTGCCAGCAGCTTAGAAGGCGGGAGACACACCGGGGAGCTGTTTTTT
D: TRBD1; size: NA; J: TRBJ2-7; V: TRBV4-1; CDR3: CASSQGGGTYEQYF; DNA: TGCGCCAGCAGCCAAGGAGGGGGCACCTACGAGCAGTACTTC
D: NA; size: NA; J: TRBJ2-2; V: TRBV27; CDR3: CASSLQGSGTGELFF; DNA: TGTGCCAGCAGTTTACAGGGGTCGGGGACCGGGGAGCTGTTTTTT
D: TRBD1; size: NA; J: TRBJ2-1; V: TRBV4-1; CDR3: CASSLGTANEQFF; DNA: TGCGCCAGCAGCCTTGGGACAGCCAATGAGCAGTTCTTC
D: NA; size: NA; J: TRBJ1-1; V: TRBV29-1; CDR3: CSADRDQNTEAFF; DNA: TGCAGCGCGGACAGAGATCAGAACACTGAAGCTTTCTTT
D: TRBD2; size: NA; J: TRBJ2-7; V: TRBV6-1; CDR3: CASSEEVAGVVLSEQYF; DNA: TGTGCCAGCAGTGAAGAAGTAGCGGGAGTCGTGCTGAGCGAGCAGTACTTC
D: TRBD2; size: many; J: TRBJ2-1; V: TRBV11-3; CDR3: CASRNPTSGPEQFF; DNA: TGTGCCAGCAGAAACCCGACTAGCGGACCTGAGCAGTTCTTC
D: NA; size: once; J: TRBJ2-5; V: TRBV28; CDR3: CASRLWGVPPETQYF; DNA: TGTGCCAGCAGGTTGTGGGGGGTGCCTCCAGAGACCCAGTACTTC
D: TRBD1; size: NA; J: TRBJ1-3; V: TRBV28; CDR3: CASSSWTGKVIGNTIYF; DNA: TGTGCCAGCAGTTCCTGGACAGGGAAGGTGATTGGAAACACCATATATTTT
D: NA; size: NA; J: TRBJ1-6; V: TRBV3-1/TRBV3-2; CDR3: CASSQGESSYNSPLHF; DNA: TGTGCCAGCAGCCAAGGGGAGAGCTCCTATAATTCACCCCTCCACTTT
D: TRBD1; size: NA; J: TRBJ2-1; V: TRBV27; CDR3: CASTRQTGVLYNEQFF; DNA: TGTGCCAGCACCCGCCAGACAGGGGTCCTCTACAATGAGCAGTTCTTC
D: TRBD1; size: NA; J: TRBJ1-6; V: TRBV7-9; CDR3: CASSPGQGYNSPLHF; DNA: TGTGCCAGCAGCCCCGGACAGGGGTATAATTCACCCCTCCACTTT
D: TRBD1; size: NA; J: TRBJ1-2; V: TRBV7-9; CDR3: CASSLAQGAHGYTF; DNA: TGTGCCAGCAGCTTAGCACAGGGGGCCCATGGCTACACCTTC
D: TRBD2; size: NA; J: TRBJ2-2; V: TRBV20-1; CDR3: CRASLPSGNTGELFF; DNA: TGCAGAGCTAGTCTCCCTAGCGGGAACACCGGGGAGCTGTTTTTT